The entry below describes one TCR beta chain. Its antigen target is currently unknown. No clone much larger than this one lies a single base away; base qualities are absent. Sequenced on an Illumina NovaSeq 6000. cDNA libraries for TCRalpha and TCRbeta were prepared by 5'RACE using constant-segment primers, with sample barcodes and unique molecular identifiers added. RNA was extracted from every sample with Trizol reagent. Library amplification was performed in two PCR steps, and a second sample barcode and Illumina TruSeq adapters were introduced in the second step. Sequencing of libraries was performed on an Illumina NovaSeq with 2 x 150 bp paired-end reads. The source study handled its data this way. Reads were demultiplexed and collapsed into UMI-guided consensus sequences with migec v1.2.7. Using mixcr v2.1.11, UMI consensuses were aligned to TRA and TRB V and J templates and then assembled into clonotypes. Clonotypes were classified as expanded or contracted when called significant by both edgeR and NoisET, with noise models trained on biological replicates. edgeR calls used a false discovery rate-adjusted p below 0.01 and a log2 fold-change threshold of 1. PCA with hierarchical clustering of max-normalized trajectories of the 1000 most abundant clonotypes was used as exploratory dynamics analysis. The CD4 or CD8 phenotype of responding clones was assigned using the separately sequenced CD4+ and CD8+ repertoires. TCRdb ran its own pipeline on the public reads, namely fastp trimming at Q25 and MiXCR clone calling, and kept in-frame beta chains. CDR3 protein sequences are deduplicated, and each keeps its most common genes and DNA. TCRdb assigned the V and J calls; the authors' analysis was not used. The sample table contains 470,000 or so distinct CDR3 sequences; only one count was recorded for around 19% of them. The ten largest make up roughly 8% of the sample.

This specimen comes from a study of T-cell memory formation after mild COVID-19 (dated by TCRdb to the early 2020s). For the wider study: TCR sequence clusters from the two donors were largely donor specific. In a couple of donors, T-cell clones that expanded and contracted after mild COVID-19 were followed by sequencing TCRalpha and TCRbeta repertoires longitudinally. Two young, previously healthy adult volunteers made up the cohort, one male and one female.

V is reduced by 1 base and J by 5 bases, leaving a spacing of 10 bases between them. CDR1 and CDR2, looked up from the germline V gene (reference sequence), are SGHNT and YYREEE. From cysteine to phenylalanine, the CDR3 is 14 amino acids long. This entry keeps only the CDR3 DNA: 42 bases, framed from base 1. PBMCs were isolated by Ficoll-Paque density gradient centrifugation. The paper as a whole reports these results and caveats: The detection of some responding clones in pre-infection memory suggests that pre-existing cross-reactive memory T cells joined the SARS-CoV-2 response. The second-wave clones that peaked on day 37 were not confirmed to be SARS-CoV-2 specific. The study covered only a couple of mild cases, and larger cohorts including severe cases with pre-infection samples were considered necessary. Contracting CD4+ clones were located mainly in the CM and EM memory subsets, whereas CD8+ clones were found to be enriched in EMRA. Clones contracting from day 15 to 85 had balanced CD4/CD8 phenotypes, while a second wave expanding from day 15 to 37 was biased towards CD4+.

The sequence was obtained from an adult woman who had mild COVID-19 (a few samples of this study predate the infection). The sample titles of this study are shuffled in the database, so cell type and time point are left out; the donor was told from shared clones. The sequencing input was PBMCs or a T cell subset sorted from them (not recorded which). The V and J genes are TRBV5-4 and TRBJ2-1; the D gene remains uncertain. The sequence in DNA is TGTGCCAGCAGCTTGTGGGCAGCAAACAATGAGCAGTTCTTC. This is translated as CASSLWAANNEQFF.